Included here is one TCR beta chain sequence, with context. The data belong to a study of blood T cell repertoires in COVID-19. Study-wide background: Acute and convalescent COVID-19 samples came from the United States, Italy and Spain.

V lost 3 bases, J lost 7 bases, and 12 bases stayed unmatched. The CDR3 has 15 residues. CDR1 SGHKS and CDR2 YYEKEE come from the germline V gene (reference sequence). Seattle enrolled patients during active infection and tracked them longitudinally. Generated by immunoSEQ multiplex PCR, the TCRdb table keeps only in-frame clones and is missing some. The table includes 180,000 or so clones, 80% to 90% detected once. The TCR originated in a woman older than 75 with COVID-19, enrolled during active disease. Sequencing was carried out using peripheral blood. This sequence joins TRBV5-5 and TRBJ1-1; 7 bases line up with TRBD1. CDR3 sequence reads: CASSSHPTGALEAFF. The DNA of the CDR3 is TGTGCCAGCAGCTCCCATCCCACAGGGGCCCTTGAAGCTTTCTTT.